Listed below are T cell receptor beta chains from one sample, sequenced in a study of blood T cell repertoires in COVID-19. Libraries were prepared by immunoSEQ multiplex PCR; TCRdb keeps only in-frame clonotypes and omits some of them. The sample records 45,000 to 65,000 clones, about 83% being singletons. The sample taken for sequencing was peripheral blood. These receptors were collected from a man in his 70s with active COVID-19. Each CDR3 is given with its conserved first and last residue. The D gene is left open where the match is weak. Rows give clone size only sometimes, using once, few, many, or a class for an expanded clone.

abundance: NA
j_gene: TRBJ1-1
d_gene: TRBD1
v_gene: TRBV5-4
CDR3aa: CASSGTAPTEAFF
CDR3nt: TGTGCCAGCAGCGGGACAGCGCCCACTGAAGCTTTCTTT

abundance: NA
j_gene: TRBJ2-6
d_gene: TRBD1
v_gene: TRBV18
CDR3aa: CASSLEPGGISGANVLTF
CDR3nt: TGTGCCAGCTCGCTCGAGCCAGGGGGCATCTCTGGGGCCAACGTCCTGACTTTC

abundance: NA
j_gene: TRBJ1-1
d_gene: TRBD1
v_gene: TRBV27
CDR3aa: CASNRQGNAEAFF
CDR3nt: TGTGCCAGCAATCGACAGGGTAACGCTGAAGCTTTCTTT

abundance: NA
j_gene: TRBJ2-3
d_gene: TRBD1
v_gene: TRBV27
CDR3aa: CASSNSPGQGRDTQYF
CDR3nt: TGTGCCAGCAGTAATTCACCGGGACAGGGGAGAGATACGCAGTATTTT

abundance: NA
j_gene: TRBJ2-5
d_gene: TRBD1
v_gene: TRBV2
CDR3aa: CASSVFQGAYETQYF
CDR3nt: TGTGCCAGCAGTGTCTTCCAGGGGGCTTATGAGACCCAGTACTTC

abundance: NA
j_gene: TRBJ2-1
d_gene: TRBD1
v_gene: TRBV9
CDR3aa: CASSVAGQPYNEQFF
CDR3nt: TGTGCCAGCAGCGTAGCGGGACAGCCATACAATGAGCAGTTCTTC

abundance: NA
j_gene: TRBJ2-3
d_gene: TRBD1
v_gene: TRBV9
CDR3aa: CASSVVGTGITDTQYF
CDR3nt: TGTGCCAGCAGCGTAGTTGGGACAGGGATAACAGATACGCAGTATTTT

abundance: few
j_gene: TRBJ2-2
d_gene: NA
v_gene: TRBV25-1
CDR3aa: CASSDWNTGELFF
CDR3nt: TGTGCCAGCAGTGACTGGAACACCGGGGAGCTGTTTTTT

abundance: NA
j_gene: TRBJ2-1
d_gene: TRBD2
v_gene: TRBV19
CDR3aa: CASSPTSGGLSYNEQFF
CDR3nt: TGTGCCAGTAGCCCGACTAGCGGGGGGCTCAGCTACAATGAGCAGTTCTTC

abundance: NA
j_gene: TRBJ1-4
d_gene: NA
v_gene: TRBV5-4
CDR3aa: CASSFEREKLFF
CDR3nt: TGTGCCAGCAGCTTTGAGCGTGAAAAACTGTTTTTT

abundance: NA
j_gene: TRBJ2-7
d_gene: NA
v_gene: TRBV6-5
CDR3aa: CASSYFPGEYEQYF
CDR3nt: TGTGCCAGCAGTTACTTTCCGGGGGAGTACGAGCAGTACTTC

abundance: NA
j_gene: TRBJ2-5
d_gene: TRBD2
v_gene: TRBV28
CDR3aa: CASSGAGGASETQYF
CDR3nt: TGTGCCAGCAGTGGAGCCGGGGGGGCCTCGGAGACCCAGTACTTC

abundance: NA
j_gene: TRBJ2-3
d_gene: NA
v_gene: TRBV10-3
CDR3aa: CAISVTGERGTQYF
CDR3nt: TGTGCCATCAGTGTTACGGGGGAAAGGGGTACGCAGTATTTT

abundance: NA
j_gene: TRBJ2-5
d_gene: NA
v_gene: TRBV9
CDR3aa: CASSVVGSETQYF
CDR3nt: TGTGCCAGCAGCGTAGTTGGCTCCGAGACCCAGTACTTC

abundance: NA
j_gene: TRBJ2-2
d_gene: TRBD2
v_gene: TRBV9
CDR3aa: CASSVSSGGPTGELFF
CDR3nt: TGTGCCAGCAGCGTATCTAGCGGGGGACCCACCGGGGAGCTGTTTTTT

abundance: NA
j_gene: TRBJ1-4
d_gene: TRBD1
v_gene: TRBV13
CDR3aa: CASSKGGWGEKLFF
CDR3nt: TGTGCCAGCAGCAAAGGGGGCTGGGGTGAAAAACTGTTTTTT

abundance: NA
j_gene: TRBJ2-4
d_gene: TRBD2
v_gene: TRBV28
CDR3aa: CASSLSASGGGSVQYF
CDR3nt: TGTGCCAGCAGTTTATCGGCTAGCGGGGGGGGCTCTGTTCAGTACTTC

abundance: NA
j_gene: TRBJ2-2
d_gene: NA
v_gene: TRBV2
CDR3aa: CASSADLEGTGELFF
CDR3nt: TGTGCCAGCAGCGCAGACCTGGAGGGCACCGGGGAGCTGTTTTTT